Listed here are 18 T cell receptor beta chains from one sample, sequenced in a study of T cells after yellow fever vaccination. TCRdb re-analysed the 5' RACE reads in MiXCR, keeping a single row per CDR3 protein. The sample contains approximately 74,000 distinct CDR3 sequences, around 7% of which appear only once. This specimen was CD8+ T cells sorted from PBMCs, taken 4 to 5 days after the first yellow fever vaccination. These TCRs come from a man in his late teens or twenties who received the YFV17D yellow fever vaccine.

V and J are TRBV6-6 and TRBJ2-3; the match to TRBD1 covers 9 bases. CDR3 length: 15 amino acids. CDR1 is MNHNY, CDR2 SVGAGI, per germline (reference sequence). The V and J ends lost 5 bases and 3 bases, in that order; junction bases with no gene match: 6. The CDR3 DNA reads TGTGCCAGCAGTCCCAAAGGACAGGGGACAGATACGCAGTATTTT. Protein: CASSPKGQGTDTQYF.

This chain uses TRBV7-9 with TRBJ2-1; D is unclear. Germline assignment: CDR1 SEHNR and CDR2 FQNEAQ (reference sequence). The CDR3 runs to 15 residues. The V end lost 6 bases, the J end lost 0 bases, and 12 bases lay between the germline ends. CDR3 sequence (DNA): TGTGCCAGCAGTTCTCTGTGGGACTCCTACAATGAGCAGTTCTTC. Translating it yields CASSSLWDSYNEQFF.

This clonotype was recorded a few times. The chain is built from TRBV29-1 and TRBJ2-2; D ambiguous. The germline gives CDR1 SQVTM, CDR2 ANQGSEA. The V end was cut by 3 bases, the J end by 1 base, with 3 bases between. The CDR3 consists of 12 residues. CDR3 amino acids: CSVERNTGELFF. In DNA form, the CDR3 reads TGCAGCGTTGAGAGGAACACCGGGGAGCTGTTTTTT.

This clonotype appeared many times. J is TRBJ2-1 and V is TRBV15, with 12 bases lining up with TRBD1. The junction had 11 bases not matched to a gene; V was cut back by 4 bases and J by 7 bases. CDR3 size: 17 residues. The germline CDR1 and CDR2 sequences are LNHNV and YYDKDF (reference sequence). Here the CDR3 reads CATSTLERGQGANEQFF. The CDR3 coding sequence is TGTGCCACCAGCACCTTGGAAAGGGGACAGGGGGCGAATGAGCAGTTCTTC.

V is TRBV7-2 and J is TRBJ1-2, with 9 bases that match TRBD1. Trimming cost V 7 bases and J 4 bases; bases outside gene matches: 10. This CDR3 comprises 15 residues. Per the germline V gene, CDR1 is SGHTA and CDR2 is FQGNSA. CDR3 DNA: TGTGCCAGCACCCTCAACAGGGGGCTGGGCTATGGCTACACCTTC. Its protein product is CASTLNRGLGYGYTF. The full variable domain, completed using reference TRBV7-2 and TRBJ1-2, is GAGVSQSPSNKVTEKGKDVELRCDPISGHTALYWYRQSLGQGLEFLIYFQGNSAPDKSGLPSDRFSAERTGGSVSTLTIQRTQQEDSAVYLCASTLNRGLGYGYTFGSGTRLTVV.

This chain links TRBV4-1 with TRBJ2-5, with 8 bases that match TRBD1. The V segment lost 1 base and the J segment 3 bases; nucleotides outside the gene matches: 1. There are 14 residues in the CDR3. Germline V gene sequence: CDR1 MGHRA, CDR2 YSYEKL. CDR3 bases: TGCGCCAGCAGCCAAGGGACAGGGAAAGAGACCCAGTACTTC. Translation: CASSQGTGKETQYF.

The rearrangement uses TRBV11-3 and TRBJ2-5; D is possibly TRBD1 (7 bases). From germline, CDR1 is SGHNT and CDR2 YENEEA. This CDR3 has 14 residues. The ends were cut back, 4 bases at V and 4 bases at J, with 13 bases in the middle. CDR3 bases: TGTGCCAGCAGCTCCAGGGGGGCCCCAGAGACCCAGTACTTC. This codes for CASSSRGAPETQYF.

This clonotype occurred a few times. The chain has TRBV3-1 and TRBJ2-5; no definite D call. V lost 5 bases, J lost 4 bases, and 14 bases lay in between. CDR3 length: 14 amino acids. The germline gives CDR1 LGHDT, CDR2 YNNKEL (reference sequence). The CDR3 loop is CASSTRSVRETQYF. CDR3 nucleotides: TGTGCCAGCAGCACCCGATCAGTTCGAGAGACCCAGTACTTC.

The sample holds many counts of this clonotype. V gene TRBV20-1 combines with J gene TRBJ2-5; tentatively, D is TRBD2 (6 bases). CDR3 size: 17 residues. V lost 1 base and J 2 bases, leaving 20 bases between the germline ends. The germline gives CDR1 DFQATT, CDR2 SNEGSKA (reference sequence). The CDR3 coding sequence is TGCAGTGCTAGAGTCCGACAGAGGCTAGCGTCGCAAGAGACCCAGTACTTC. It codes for CSARVRQRLASQETQYF.

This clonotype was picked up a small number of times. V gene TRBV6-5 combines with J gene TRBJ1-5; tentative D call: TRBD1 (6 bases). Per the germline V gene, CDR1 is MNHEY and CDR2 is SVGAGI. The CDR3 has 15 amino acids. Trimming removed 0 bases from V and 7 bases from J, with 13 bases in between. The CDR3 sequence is CASSYSRGGGQPQHF. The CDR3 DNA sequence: TGTGCCAGCAGTTACTCGAGGGGGGGAGGGCAGCCCCAGCATTTT.

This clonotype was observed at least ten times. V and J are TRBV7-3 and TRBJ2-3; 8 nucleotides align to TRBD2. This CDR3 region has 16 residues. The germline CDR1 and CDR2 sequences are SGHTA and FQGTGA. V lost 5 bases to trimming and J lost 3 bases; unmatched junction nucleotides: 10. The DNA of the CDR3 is TGTGCCAGCAGCCCCGGGCTAGCGGGCCCGACAGATACGCAGTATTTT. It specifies CASSPGLAGPTDTQYF.

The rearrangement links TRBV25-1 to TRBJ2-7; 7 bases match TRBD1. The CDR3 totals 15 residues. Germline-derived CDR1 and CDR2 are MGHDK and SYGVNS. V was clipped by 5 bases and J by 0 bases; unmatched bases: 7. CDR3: CASSRPGQRSYEQYF. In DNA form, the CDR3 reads TGTGCCAGCAGTCGTCCGGGACAGCGCTCCTACGAGCAGTACTTC.

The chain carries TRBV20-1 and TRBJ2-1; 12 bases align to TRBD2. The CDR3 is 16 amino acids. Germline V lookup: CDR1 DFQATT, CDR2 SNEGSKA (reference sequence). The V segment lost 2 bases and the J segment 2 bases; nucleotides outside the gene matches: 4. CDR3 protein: CSARWTSGAPYNEQFF. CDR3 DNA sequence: TGCAGTGCTAGATGGACTAGCGGGGCCCCCTACAATGAGCAGTTCTTC.

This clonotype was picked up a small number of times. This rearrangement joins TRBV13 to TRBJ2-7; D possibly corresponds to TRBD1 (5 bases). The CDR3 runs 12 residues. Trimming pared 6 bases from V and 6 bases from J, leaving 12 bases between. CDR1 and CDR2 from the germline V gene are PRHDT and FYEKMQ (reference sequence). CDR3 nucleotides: TGTGCCAGCAGTCTCAACCAGGGCGAGCAGTACGTC. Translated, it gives CASSLNQGEQYV.

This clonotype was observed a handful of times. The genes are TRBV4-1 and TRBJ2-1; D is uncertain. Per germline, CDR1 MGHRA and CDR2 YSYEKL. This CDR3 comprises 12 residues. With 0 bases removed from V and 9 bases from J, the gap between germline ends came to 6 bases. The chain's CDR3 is CASSQDRSEQFF. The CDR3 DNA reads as TGCGCCAGCAGCCAAGATAGAAGTGAGCAGTTCTTC.

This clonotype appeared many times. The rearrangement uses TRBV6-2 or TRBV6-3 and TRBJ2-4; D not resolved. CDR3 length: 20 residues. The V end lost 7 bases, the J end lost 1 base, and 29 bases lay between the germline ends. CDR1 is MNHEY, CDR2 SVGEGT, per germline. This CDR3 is CASNPGSPVARGPAKNIQYF. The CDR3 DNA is TGTGCCAGCAATCCGGGCTCTCCGGTTGCGCGTGGACCGGCCAAAAACATTCAGTACTTC.

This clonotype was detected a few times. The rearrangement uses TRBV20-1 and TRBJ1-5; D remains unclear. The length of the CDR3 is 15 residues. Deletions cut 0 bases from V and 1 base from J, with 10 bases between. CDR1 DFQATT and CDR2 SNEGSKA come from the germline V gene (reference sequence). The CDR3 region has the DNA TGCAGTGCTAGAGAGTCGGGGAAGAGCAATCAGCCCCAGCATTTT. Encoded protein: CSARESGKSNQPQHF.

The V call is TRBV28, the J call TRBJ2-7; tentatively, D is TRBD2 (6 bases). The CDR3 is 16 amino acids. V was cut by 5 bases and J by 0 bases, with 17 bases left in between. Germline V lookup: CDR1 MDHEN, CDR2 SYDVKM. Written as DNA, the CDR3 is TGTGCCAGCAGTCCCGCGGTGGGACTTTCCTCCTACGAGCAGTACGTC. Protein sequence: CASSPAVGLSSYEQYV.